A single sample is the source of the 25 T cell receptor beta chains below, sequenced in a study of read filtering for tumor transcriptome and immune sequencing. From roughly 390 ng of RNA, a library with molecular barcoded alpha/delta and beta/gamma adaptors was made. One entry per CDR3 protein, called by TCRdb with MiXCR from the reads. The sample lists approximately 140,000 distinct CDR3 sequences, 13% occurring once. Sample: a population of CD138-negative cells sorted from bone marrow. All receptors come from a donor aged 40 or over with multiple myeloma.

Regarding this clonotype: A much bigger clone sits one base away, suggesting this may be a read error. This sequence joins TRBV20-1 and TRBJ2-7; D is perhaps TRBD1 (6 bases). Trimming removed 0 bases from V and 5 bases from J, with 17 bases in between. Germline loops: CDR1 DFQATT, CDR2 SNEGSKA (reference sequence). This CDR3 is 15 amino acids long. The CDR3 loop is CSARDYRIGGDEQYF. The DNA of the CDR3 is TGCAGTGCTAGAGATTATAGGATAGGGGGTGACGAGCAGTACTTC.

In this sample, this clonotype turned up many times. J is TRBJ2-7 and V is TRBV20-1; D uncertain. From germline, CDR1 is DFQATT and CDR2 SNEGSKA (reference sequence). This CDR3 region has 13 residues. Trimming left V 0 bases short and J 3 bases short, with 9 bases between. CDR3 coding DNA: TGCAGTGCTAGAGATTTTAGAGGCTACGAGCAGTACTTC. Its protein product is CSARDFRGYEQYF.

This clonotype was picked up many times. V usage is TRBV7-8 and J usage is TRBJ2-2; 8 bases map to TRBD2. Germline CDR1 reads SGHVS; CDR2 reads FQNEAQ. CDR3 length: 16 amino acids. J gave up 4 bases and V 7 bases, and 11 bases lay outside the gene matches. CDR3 region: CASTSSGALFTGELFF. CDR3 coding DNA: TGTGCCAGCACCAGTAGCGGGGCTCTTTTCACCGGGGAGCTGTTTTTT. Variable domain in full (rest from reference TRBV7-8 and TRBJ2-2): GAGVSQSPRYKVAKRGQDVALRCDPISGHVSLFWYQQALGQGPEFLTYFQNEAQLDKSGLPSDRFFAERPEGSVSTLKIQRTQQEDSAVYLCASTSSGALFTGELFFGEGSRLTVL.

This chain connects TRBV11-1 to TRBJ2-1, with 8 bases aligning to TRBD1. This CDR3 is built from 16 residues. V was pared by 1 base and J by 6 bases, with 8 bases of the junction left unmatched. CDR1 is SGHAT and CDR2 is FQDESV in the germline V gene (reference sequence). The DNA for the CDR3 is TGTGCCAGCAGCTTAGAGGGGGCAGGGGGCTCCAATGAGCAGTTCTTC. Translating gives CASSLEGAGGSNEQFF.

This clonotype showed up many times. The chain links TRBV7-2 to TRBJ2-1, with D perhaps matching TRBD1 (6 bases). V lost 3 bases to trimming and J lost 6 bases, with 9 bases between them. The CDR3 length is 13 residues. Looked up from germline, CDR1 is SGHTA and CDR2 is FQGNSA. This CDR3 reads CASSFWTANEQFF. The CDR3 DNA sequence: TGTGCCAGCAGCTTTTGGACAGCCAATGAGCAGTTCTTC.

In this sample, this clonotype turned up many times. The chain recombines TRBV20-1 with TRBJ2-5; 9 bases agree with TRBD1. The V and J ends lost 4 bases and 1 base, in that order; junction bases with no gene match: 7. Per germline, CDR1 DFQATT and CDR2 SNEGSKA (reference sequence). The CDR3 runs to 15 residues. The CDR3 coding sequence is TGCAGTGCTATACCGGACAGGGGATCCCAAGAGACCCAGTACTTC. Translating it yields CSAIPDRGSQETQYF.

The sample holds many counts of this clonotype. This chain uses TRBV6-1 with TRBJ1-1, with TRBD1 as a possible D gene (5 bases). CDR1 is MNHNS and CDR2 is SASEGT in the germline V gene. Trimming left V 6 bases short and J 4 bases short, with 18 bases between. The CDR3 has 15 residues. CDR3 in amino acids: CASRATGQGFTEAFF. The CDR3 DNA sequence: TGTGCCAGCAGGGCGACTGGCCAGGGCTTCACTGAAGCTTTCTTT.

This clonotype was found many times. This sequence joins TRBV11-3 and TRBJ2-1; 7 bases match TRBD1. Germline assignment: CDR1 SGHNT and CDR2 YENEEA. The CDR3 totals 14 residues. Trimming at V came to 0 bases and at J to 5 bases, leaving 1 base not matched to a gene. The CDR3 loop reads CASSLDTGDNEQFF. The CDR3 DNA reads as TGTGCCAGCAGCTTAGACACAGGGGACAATGAGCAGTTCTTC.

This clonotype turned up a few times. This chain uses TRBV9 with TRBJ1-1; possibly TRBD1 for D (5 bases). Germline values: CDR1 SGDLS, CDR2 YYNGEE. V was cut by 3 bases and J by 8 bases, with 20 bases left in between. The CDR3 spans 15 residues. The CDR3 sequence is CASSARGSTPNEAFF. CDR3 sequence (DNA): TGTGCCAGCAGCGCGAGGGGTTCGACGCCGAACGAAGCTTTCTTT.

This clonotype was observed many times. The CDR3 region has the DNA TGTGCCAGCAGCTTAGGAGCCTGGTCTGGGGCCAACGTCCTGACTTTC. Translated: CASSLGAWSGANVLTF. This chain connects TRBV7-9 to TRBJ2-6; unclear D gene. Deletions cut 1 base from V and 1 base from J, with 8 bases between. The CDR3 length is 16 residues. Germline V gives CDR1 SEHNR, CDR2 FQNEAQ (reference sequence). The complete variable domain, with remaining parts taken from reference TRBV7-9 and TRBJ2-6, reads DTGVSQNPRHKITKRGQNVTFRCDPISEHNRLYWYRQTLGQGPEFLTYFQNEAQLEKSRLLSDRFSAERPKGSFSTLEIQRTEQGDSAMYLCASSLGAWSGANVLTFGAGSRLTVL.

A note on this clonotype: This may be a read error, as it is one base from a much larger clone. The chain is built from TRBV5-1 and TRBJ1-1; a possible D gene is TRBD1 (5 bases). Per the germline V gene, CDR1 is SGHRS and CDR2 is YFSETQ. CDR3 length: 14 residues. The CDR3 DNA is TGCGCCAGCAGCAAGACAGCTATGAACACTGAAGCTTACTTT. Translating it yields CASSKTAMNTEAYF.

This clonotype showed up many times. The gene calls are TRBV6-1 and TRBJ2-2; D is unresolved. The CDR3 contains 13 residues. CDR1 is MNHNS and CDR2 is SASEGT in the germline V gene. Trimming removed 8 bases at V and 5 bases at J, with 12 bases between. The CDR3 region is CASPRVITGELFF. CDR3 coding DNA: TGTGCCAGCCCTCGAGTCATTACCGGGGAGCTGTTTTTT.

This clonotype has at least ten counts. The chain couples TRBV5-1 to TRBJ2-7; D might be TRBD1 or TRBD2, each matching 5 bases. Trimming removed 3 bases from V and 3 bases from J, with 13 bases in between. CDR1 SGHRS and CDR2 YFSETQ come from the germline V gene. The CDR3 covers 14 residues. The CDR3: CASSSLGDRYEQYF. The CDR3 DNA sequence: TGCGCCAGCAGCTCGCTGGGGGACCGCTACGAGCAGTACTTC.

This clonotype was seen ten or more times. This sequence joins TRBV18 and TRBJ2-1; TRBD2 agrees at 12 bases. The CDR3 is made up of 15 amino acids. Germline CDR1 KGHSH, CDR2 LQKENI. V lost 2 bases and J lost 10; bases outside the gene matches: 6. In DNA, the CDR3 is TGTGCCAGCTCACCAAGACTAGCGGGAGTAAACGAGCAGTTCTTC. Protein: CASSPRLAGVNEQFF.

This clonotype was observed a few times. V and J are TRBV7-2 and TRBJ2-2; TRBD1 matches 8 bases. The germline V gene encodes CDR1 SGHTA and CDR2 FQGNSA. After removal of 3 bases from V and 5 bases from J, the junction contained 5 bases not matched to a gene. The CDR3 consists of 15 residues. CDR3 nucleotide sequence: TGTGCCAGCAGCTTTACAGGGGGTCGAACCGGGGAGCTGTTTTTT. Amino acid sequence: CASSFTGGRTGELFF.

To note about this clonotype: One end of the junction is discordant with germline, which a read error may explain. The rearrangement joins TRBV7-3 to TRBJ2-1; a weak D match, TRBD2 (5 bases). In germline, CDR1 is SGHTA, CDR2 FQGTGA. This CDR3 comprises 12 residues. CDR3 nucleotide sequence: TGTGCCAGCGGCTTAGGCGGGTGTGAGCAGTTCTTC. This sequence encodes CASGLGGCEQFF.

On this clonotype: A much larger clonotype is one base distant, so this may be a read error. The rearrangement joins TRBV5-4 to TRBJ2-5; possible D gene TRBD1, 5 bases. The CDR3 covers 13 residues. Germline V gene sequence: CDR1 SGHNT, CDR2 YYREEE (reference sequence). The chain's CDR3 is CASSPRARETLYF. In DNA, the CDR3 is TGTGCCAGCAGCCCCAGGGCCAGAGAGACCCTGTACTTC.

In its sample, this clonotype was seen many times. This rearrangement joins TRBV5-4 to TRBJ2-4; D not resolved. In germline, CDR1 is SGHNT, CDR2 YYREEE (reference sequence). Trimming removed 4 bases at V and 7 bases at J, with 12 bases between. The CDR3 totals 13 residues. The CDR3 sequence is CASSLPGSNIQYF. The DNA of the CDR3 is TGTGCCAGCAGCCTTCCTGGAAGCAACATTCAGTACTTC.

This clonotype turned up a few times. V and J are TRBV4-1 and TRBJ2-3, with D unclear. V lost 2 bases to trimming and J lost 6 bases, with 15 bases between them. CDR1 is MGHRA, CDR2 YSYEKL, per germline. CDR3 length: 15 residues. CDR3 DNA: TGCGCCAGCAGCCAAACGCAGGCACCGCCGGATACGCAGTATTTT. This gives the protein CASSQTQAPPDTQYF.

This clonotype has ten or more counts. This chain joins TRBV4-2 and TRBJ2-1, with D possibly being TRBD2 (6 bases). Deletions cut 1 base from V and 2 bases from J, with 9 bases between. The CDR3 spans 15 residues. CDR1 is LGHNA, CDR2 YNFKEQ, per germline. CDR3 DNA sequence: TGTGCCAGCAGCCAAGCGGGAGACCCCTACAATGAGCAGTTCTTC. Protein product: CASSQAGDPYNEQFF.

This clonotype was counted many times. The V call is TRBV29-1, the J call TRBJ2-3, with 10 bases matching TRBD2. This CDR3 region has 15 residues. From germline, CDR1 is SQVTM and CDR2 ANQGSEA. V gave up 0 bases and J gave up 8 bases; unmatched junction bases: 8. The CDR3 loop reads CSVEDPSGSGGTQYF. The CDR3 coding sequence is TGCAGCGTTGAAGATCCTAGCGGGAGCGGGGGTACGCAGTATTTT.

With regard to this clonotype: A much bigger clone sits one base away, suggesting this may be a read error. The chain couples TRBV7-3 to TRBJ2-3, with TRBD1 identical over 7 bases. Germline V gene data show CDR1 as SGHTA and CDR2 as FQGTGA. The CDR3 totals 15 residues. CDR3 in amino acids: CASNLSGRGTDTQYF. DNA for the CDR3: TGTGCCAGCAACTTAAGCGGCAGGGGGACAGATACGCAGTATTTT. Full variable domain (missing parts from reference TRBV7-3 and TRBJ2-3): GAGVSQTPSNKVTEKGKYVELRCDPISGHTALYWYRQSLGQGPEFLIYFQGTGAADDSGLPNDRFFAVRPEGSVSTLKIQRTERGDSAVYLCASNLSGRGTDTQYFGPGTRLTVL.

At least ten counts were recorded for this clonotype. The chain links TRBV6-2 or TRBV6-3 to TRBJ2-2; no reliable D call. CDR1 is MNHEY and CDR2 is SVGEGT in the germline V gene. The CDR3 length is 11 residues. With 6 bases removed from V and 11 bases from J, the gap between germline ends came to 10 bases. CDR3 nucleotide sequence: TGTGCCAGCAGCGACCCCTTTGAGCTGTTTTTT. Encoded protein: CASSDPFELFF.

This clonotype was seen ten or more times. The gene calls are TRBV7-2 and TRBJ1-2; D uncertain. V was pared by 4 bases and J by 4 bases, with 7 bases between. CDR1 is SGHTA, CDR2 FQGNSA, per germline. The CDR3 totals 12 residues. The CDR3 sequence: CASSYVVYGYTF. The CDR3 DNA reads TGTGCCAGCAGCTATGTGGTCTATGGCTACACCTTC. Full variable domain (missing parts from reference TRBV7-2 and TRBJ1-2): GAGVSQSPSNKVTEKGKDVELRCDPISGHTALYWYRQSLGQGLEFLIYFQGNSAPDKSGLPSDRFSAERTGGSVSTLTIQRTQQEDSAVYLCASSYVVYGYTFGSGTRLTVV.

This clonotype came up many times. This rearrangement joins TRBV7-9 to TRBJ2-3; 8 nucleotides align to TRBD2. The CDR3 is made up of 16 amino acids. CDR1 and CDR2 (germline): SEHNR, FQNEAQ (reference sequence). With 4 bases clipped from V and 0 bases from J, the junction kept 6 bases outside the gene matches. The CDR3 loop reads CASSSRSSGSTDTQYF. The CDR3 DNA reads TGTGCCAGCAGCTCCCGTTCTAGCGGGAGCACAGATACGCAGTATTTT.